This is a list of T cell receptor beta chains from one sample in a study of human T cells and chemical hapten exposure. Via MiXCR, TCRdb re-called the RACE reads, giving one row per CDR3 protein. The data show approximately 71,000 distinct CDR3 sequences, roughly 9.2% seen once. Source: whole blood, taken in connection with sensitization to the hapten diphenylcyclopropenone (DPC). All receptors derive from a woman in her thirties or forties with alopecia areata. Some clones in this sample may be carry-over from other donors' samples. Each CDR3 is given with its conserved first and last residue. Fields, in order: V gene, J gene, clone size, CDR3 length, D gene, CDR3 DNA, CDR3 protein. D genes are given only for firm matches. Clone size, where shown, is once, few, many, or a class for clones that have expanded.

v_gene: TRBV9; j_gene: TRBJ2-2; abundance: many; len: 16; d_gene: TRBD1; CDR3nt: TGTGCCAGCAGCCCGACCGGGACAGGGGCTATCGGGGAGCTTTTTTTT; CDR3aa: CASSPTGTGAIGELFF
v_gene: TRBV5-1; j_gene: TRBJ1-5; abundance: many; len: 16; d_gene: -; CDR3nt: TGCGCCAGCAGCTTGGGGGTGGGGGCTGGCAATCAGCCCCAGCATTTT; CDR3aa: CASSLGVGAGNQPQHF
v_gene: TRBV6-6; j_gene: TRBJ1-5; abundance: many; len: 14; d_gene: -; CDR3nt: TGTGCCAGCAGTTGGAAGGGAGGCAATCAGCCCCAGCATTTT; CDR3aa: CASSWKGGNQPQHF
v_gene: TRBV13; j_gene: TRBJ2-3; abundance: many; len: 13; d_gene: -; CDR3nt: TGTGCCAGCAGCTTGAGGGGTTTAGATACGCAGTATTTT; CDR3aa: CASSLRGLDTQYF
v_gene: TRBV7-2; j_gene: TRBJ2-5; abundance: many; len: 13; d_gene: TRBD2; CDR3nt: TGTGCCAGCAGTCTCCTAGCGGGGGAGACCCAGTACTTC; CDR3aa: CASSLLAGETQYF
v_gene: TRBV6-5; j_gene: TRBJ2-5; abundance: -; len: 13; d_gene: -; CDR3nt: TGTGCCAGCAGTTACAGGGTAGGGGAGACCCAGTACTTC; CDR3aa: CASSYRVGETQYF
v_gene: TRBV9; j_gene: TRBJ2-1; abundance: -; len: 14; d_gene: -; CDR3nt: TGTGCCAGCAGCGTAGGAGGATACTACAATGAGCAGTTCTTC; CDR3aa: CASSVGGYYNEQFF
v_gene: TRBV10-2; j_gene: TRBJ2-5; abundance: -; len: 13; d_gene: -; CDR3nt: TGCGCCAGCAGACAGGGGGGGCAAGAGACCCAGTACTTC; CDR3aa: CASRQGGQETQYF
v_gene: TRBV7-8; j_gene: TRBJ2-7; abundance: many; len: 16; d_gene: -; CDR3nt: TGTGCCAGCAGCTTAGTCTACAGTTTTGGAGGATACGAGCAGTACTTC; CDR3aa: CASSLVYSFGGYEQYF
v_gene: TRBV30; j_gene: TRBJ2-7; abundance: -; len: 13; d_gene: TRBD2; CDR3nt: TGTGCCTGGAGCGGGGGGGCAGAGAACGAGCAGTACTTC; CDR3aa: CAWSGGAENEQYF
v_gene: TRBV12-3/TRBV12-4; j_gene: TRBJ1-5; abundance: many; len: 15; d_gene: -; CDR3nt: TGTGCCAGCAGTTTAATGGCAGGAGGCAATCAGCCCCAGCATTTT; CDR3aa: CASSLMAGGNQPQHF
v_gene: TRBV3-1; j_gene: TRBJ2-1; abundance: many; len: 18; d_gene: TRBD2; CDR3nt: TGTGCCAGCAGCCAAGATCGGGCCCTAGCGGGGGCCTACAATGAGCAGTTCTTC; CDR3aa: CASSQDRALAGAYNEQFF
v_gene: TRBV2; j_gene: TRBJ2-6; abundance: many; len: 18; d_gene: TRBD2; CDR3nt: TGTGCCAGCAGCACACCCCTAGCGGGGGGACCTGGGGCCAACGTCCTGACTTTC; CDR3aa: CASSTPLAGGPGANVLTF
v_gene: TRBV7-9; j_gene: TRBJ1-4; abundance: many; len: 12; d_gene: -; CDR3nt: TGTGCCAGCAGCTCCCTCCGGCCGCGATTGTTTTTT; CDR3aa: CASSSLRPRLFF
v_gene: TRBV27; j_gene: TRBJ2-3; abundance: many; len: 16; d_gene: -; CDR3nt: TGTGCCAGCAGTTTGGTTAGACAAACAGACACAGATACGCAGTATTTT; CDR3aa: CASSLVRQTDTDTQYF
v_gene: TRBV20-1; j_gene: TRBJ1-6; abundance: few; len: 13; d_gene: -; CDR3nt: TGCAGTGCTAGATCACTCGGGGGGGCCAGGGGCGTCTTT; CDR3aa: CSARSLGGARGVF